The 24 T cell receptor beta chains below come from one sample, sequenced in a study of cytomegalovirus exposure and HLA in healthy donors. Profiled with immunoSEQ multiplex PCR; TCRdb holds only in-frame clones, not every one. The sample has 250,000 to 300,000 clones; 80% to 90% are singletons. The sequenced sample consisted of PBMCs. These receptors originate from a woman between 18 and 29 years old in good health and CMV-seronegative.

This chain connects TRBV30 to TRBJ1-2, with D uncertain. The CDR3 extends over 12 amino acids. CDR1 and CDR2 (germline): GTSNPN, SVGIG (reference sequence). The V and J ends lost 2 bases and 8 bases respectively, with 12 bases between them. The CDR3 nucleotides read TGTGCCTGGAGTCGGGAAGGGAGGGGCTACACCTTC. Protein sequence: CAWSREGRGYTF.

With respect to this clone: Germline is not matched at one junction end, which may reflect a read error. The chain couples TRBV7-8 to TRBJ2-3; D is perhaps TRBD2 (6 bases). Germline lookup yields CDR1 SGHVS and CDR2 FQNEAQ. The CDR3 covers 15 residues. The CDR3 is CANSLGRGLGDTQYF. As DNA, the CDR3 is TGTGCCAACAGCCTCGGACGGGGACTGGGGGATACGCAGTATTTT.

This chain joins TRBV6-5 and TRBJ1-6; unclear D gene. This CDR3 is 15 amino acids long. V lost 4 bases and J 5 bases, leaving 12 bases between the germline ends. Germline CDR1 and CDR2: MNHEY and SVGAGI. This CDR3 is CASSSGEADNSPLHF. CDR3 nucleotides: TGTGCCAGCAGTTCTGGGGAGGCTGATAATTCACCCCTCCACTTT.

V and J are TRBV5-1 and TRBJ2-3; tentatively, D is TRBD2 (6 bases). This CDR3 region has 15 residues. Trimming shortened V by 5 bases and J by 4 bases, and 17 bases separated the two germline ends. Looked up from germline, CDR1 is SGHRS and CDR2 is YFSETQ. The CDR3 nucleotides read TGCGCCAGCAGTTTTGGGCGGGGAGAACCAGATACGCAGTATTTT. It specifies CASSFGRGEPDTQYF. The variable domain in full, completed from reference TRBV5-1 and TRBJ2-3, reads KAGVTQTPRYLIKTRGQQVTLSCSPISGHRSVSWYQQTPGQGLQFLFEYFSETQRNKGNFPGRFSGRQFSNSRSEMNVSTLELGDSALYLCASSFGRGEPDTQYFGPGTRLTVL.

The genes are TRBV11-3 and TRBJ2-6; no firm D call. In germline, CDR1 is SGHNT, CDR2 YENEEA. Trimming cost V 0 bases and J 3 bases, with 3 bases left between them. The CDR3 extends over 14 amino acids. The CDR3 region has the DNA TGTGCCAGCAGCTTAGACCATGGGGCCAACGTCCTGACTTTC. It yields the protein CASSLDHGANVLTF.

CDR3 sequence: CASSVGLGTSGAPSYNEQFF. The CDR3 DNA sequence: TGTGCCAGCAGCGTAGGACTAGGGACTAGCGGGGCTCCCTCCTACAATGAGCAGTTCTTC. V and J are TRBV9 and TRBJ2-1; 13 nucleotides align to TRBD2. The germline gives CDR1 SGDLS, CDR2 YYNGEE. CDR3 size: 20 residues. V gave up 0 bases and J gave up 0 bases; unmatched junction bases: 9. Supplemented by reference TRBV9 and TRBJ2-1, the full variable domain reads DSGVTQTPKHLITATGQRVTLRCSPRSGDLSVYWYQQSLDQGLQFLIQYYNGEERAKGNILERFSAQQFPDLHSELNLSSLELGDSALYFCASSVGLGTSGAPSYNEQFFGPGTRLTVL.

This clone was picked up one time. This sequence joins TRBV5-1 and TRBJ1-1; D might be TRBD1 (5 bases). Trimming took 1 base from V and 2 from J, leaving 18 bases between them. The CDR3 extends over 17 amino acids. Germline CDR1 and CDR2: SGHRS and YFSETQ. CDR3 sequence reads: CASSLLTGRHSNTEAFF. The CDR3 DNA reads TGCGCCAGCAGCTTGCTAACAGGCCGACACTCAAACACTGAAGCTTTCTTT.

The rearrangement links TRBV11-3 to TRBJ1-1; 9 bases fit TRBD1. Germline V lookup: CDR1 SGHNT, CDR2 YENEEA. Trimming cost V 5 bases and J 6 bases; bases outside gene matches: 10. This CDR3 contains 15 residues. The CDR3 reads CASSRMWDRVPEAFF. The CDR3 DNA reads TGTGCCAGCAGCCGGATGTGGGACAGGGTCCCTGAAGCTTTCTTT.

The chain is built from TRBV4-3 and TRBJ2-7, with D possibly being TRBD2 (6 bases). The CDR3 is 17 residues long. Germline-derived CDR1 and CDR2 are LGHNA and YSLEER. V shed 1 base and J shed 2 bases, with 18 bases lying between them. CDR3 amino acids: CASSQGQPRDWAYEQYF. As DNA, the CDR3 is TGCGCCAGCAGCCAAGGCCAACCCCGGGACTGGGCCTACGAGCAGTACTTC.

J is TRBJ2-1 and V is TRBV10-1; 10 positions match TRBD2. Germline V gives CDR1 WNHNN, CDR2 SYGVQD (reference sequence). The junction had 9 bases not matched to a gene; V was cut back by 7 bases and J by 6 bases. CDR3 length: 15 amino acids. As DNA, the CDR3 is TGCGCCAGCACCGCAGGACTAGCGGCCCCCAATGAGCAGTTCTTC. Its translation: CASTAGLAAPNEQFF.

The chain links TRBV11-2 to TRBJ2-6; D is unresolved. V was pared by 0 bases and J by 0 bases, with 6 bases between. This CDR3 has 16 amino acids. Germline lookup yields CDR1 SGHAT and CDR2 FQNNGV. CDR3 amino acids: CASSLENFSGANVLTF. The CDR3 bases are TGTGCCAGCAGCTTAGAGAACTTCTCTGGGGCCAACGTCCTGACTTTC.

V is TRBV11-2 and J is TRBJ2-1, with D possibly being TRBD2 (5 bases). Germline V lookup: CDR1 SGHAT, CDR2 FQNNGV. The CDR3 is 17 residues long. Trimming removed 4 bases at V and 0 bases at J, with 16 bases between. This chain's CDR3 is CASSWTRGSSSYNEQFF. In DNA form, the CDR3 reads TGTGCCAGCAGCTGGACCCGAGGGTCGAGCTCCTACAATGAGCAGTTCTTC.

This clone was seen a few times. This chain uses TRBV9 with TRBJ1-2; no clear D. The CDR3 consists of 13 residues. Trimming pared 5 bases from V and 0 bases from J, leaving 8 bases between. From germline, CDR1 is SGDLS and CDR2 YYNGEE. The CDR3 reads CASSLTANYGYTF. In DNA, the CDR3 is TGTGCCAGCAGTCTAACAGCTAACTATGGCTACACCTTC.

The CDR3 loop reads CASSQEGDRGLGGYTF. CDR3 bases: TGTGCCAGCAGCCAAGAGGGTGACAGGGGCTTAGGTGGCTACACCTTC. The rearrangement joins TRBV4-2 to TRBJ1-2, with TRBD1 matching 8 bases. The junction had 10 bases not matched to a gene; V was cut back by 0 bases and J by 7 bases. This CDR3 is built from 16 residues. The V gene's germline CDR1 is LGHNA and CDR2 YNFKEQ.

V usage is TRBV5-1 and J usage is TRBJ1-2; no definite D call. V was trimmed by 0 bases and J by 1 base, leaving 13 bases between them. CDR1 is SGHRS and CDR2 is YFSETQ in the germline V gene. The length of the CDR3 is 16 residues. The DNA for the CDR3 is TGCGCCAGCAGCTTGGAGCGATTGACCTTTAACTATGGCTACACCTTC. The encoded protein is CASSLERLTFNYGYTF.

CDR3 protein: CATRGYEQYF. The CDR3 coding sequence is TGTGCCACTCGAGGCTACGAGCAGTACTTC. V usage is TRBV19 and J usage is TRBJ2-7; no clear D. The length of the CDR3 is 10 residues. Trimming removed 10 bases at V and 3 bases at J, with 7 bases between. Looked up from germline, CDR1 is LNHDA and CDR2 is SQIVND (reference sequence).

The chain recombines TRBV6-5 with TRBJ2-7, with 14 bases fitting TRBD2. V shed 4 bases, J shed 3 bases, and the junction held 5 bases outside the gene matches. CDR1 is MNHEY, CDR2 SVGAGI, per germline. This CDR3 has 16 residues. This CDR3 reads CASSSETSGRDYEQYF. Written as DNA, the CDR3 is TGTGCCAGCAGTTCCGAGACTAGCGGGAGGGACTACGAGCAGTACTTC.

CDR3 bases: TGTGCCAGCAGAAGATCGGGACAGCTTAATGAAAAACTGTTTTTT. Its translation: CASRRSGQLNEKLFF. The chain is built from TRBV2 and TRBJ1-4, with 7 bases aligning to TRBD1. Trimming at V came to 6 bases and at J to 4 bases, leaving 8 bases not matched to a gene. Germline V gene sequence: CDR1 SNHLY, CDR2 FYNNEI. This CDR3 is 15 amino acids long.

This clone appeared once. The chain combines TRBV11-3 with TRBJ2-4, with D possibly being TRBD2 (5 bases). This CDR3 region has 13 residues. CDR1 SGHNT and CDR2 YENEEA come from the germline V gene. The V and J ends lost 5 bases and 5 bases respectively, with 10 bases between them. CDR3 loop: CASSDTGENIQYF. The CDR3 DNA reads TGTGCCAGCAGCGATACCGGGGAAAACATTCAGTACTTC.

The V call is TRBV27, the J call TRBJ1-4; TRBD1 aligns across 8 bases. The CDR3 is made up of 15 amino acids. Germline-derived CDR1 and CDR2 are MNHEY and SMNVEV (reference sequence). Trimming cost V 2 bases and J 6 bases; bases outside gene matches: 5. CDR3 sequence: CASSLVGQGYEKLFF. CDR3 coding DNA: TGTGCCAGCAGTTTAGTAGGACAGGGTTATGAAAAACTGTTTTTT.

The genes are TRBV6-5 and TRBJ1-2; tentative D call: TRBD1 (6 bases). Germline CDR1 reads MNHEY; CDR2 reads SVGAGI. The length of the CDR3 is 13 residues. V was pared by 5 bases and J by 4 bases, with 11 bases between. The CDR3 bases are TGTGCCAGCAGTCTCGGACAGCTCTATGGCTACACCTTC. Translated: CASSLGQLYGYTF.

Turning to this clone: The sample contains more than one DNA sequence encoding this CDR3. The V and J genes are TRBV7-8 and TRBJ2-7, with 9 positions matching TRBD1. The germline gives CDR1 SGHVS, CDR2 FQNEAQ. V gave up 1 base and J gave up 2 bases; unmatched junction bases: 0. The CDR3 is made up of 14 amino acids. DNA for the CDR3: TGTGCCAGCAGCTTAGGGACAGGGGCCTACGAGCAGTACTTC. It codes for CASSLGTGAYEQYF.

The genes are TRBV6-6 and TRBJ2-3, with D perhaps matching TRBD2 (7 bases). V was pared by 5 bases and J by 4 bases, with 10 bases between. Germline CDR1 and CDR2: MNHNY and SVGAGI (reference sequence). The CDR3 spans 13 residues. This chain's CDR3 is CASSPGGADTQYF. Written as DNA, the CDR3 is TGTGCCAGCAGTCCGGGGGGCGCAGATACGCAGTATTTT.

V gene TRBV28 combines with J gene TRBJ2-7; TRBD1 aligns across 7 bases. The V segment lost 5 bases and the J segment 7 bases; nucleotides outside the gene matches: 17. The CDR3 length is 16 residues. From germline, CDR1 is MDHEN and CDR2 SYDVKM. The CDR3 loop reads CASSPYPTGQKGEQYF. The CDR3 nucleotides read TGTGCCAGCAGTCCCTATCCGACAGGGCAGAAGGGGGAGCAGTACTTC.